This T cell receptor beta chain appears in the sequencing data of a study of human T cells and chemical hapten exposure. The overall study: 2% DPC applied to an approximately 2 cm by approximately 2 cm arm area sensitized donors. Study outcomes and limitations: Sensitization with DPC brought no change to TCRs above 1 in 1000 in frequency.

The time point: patch test 1, 2 weeks after DPC sensitization. Sample treatment: therapeutic diphenylcyclopropenone sensitization with weekly scalp DPC. Total RNA came from unfractionated whole blood. Concerning this clonotype: What it binds is unknown.

TCRdb passed the RACE reads through MiXCR, listing each CDR3 protein once. The table has under 40,000 distinct CDR3 sequences, around 6.4% seen once; the top ten hold roughly 9%. The sequences come from whole blood, collected in connection with sensitization to the hapten diphenylcyclopropenone (DPC). The TCR originated in a woman under 40 with alopecia areata. Some clones in this sample may be carry-over from other donors' samples.

CDR3 sequence (DNA): TGTGCCAGCAGTTACCGTAGCGCCGGGGGGGGTCGGACAGGGGTCGAGCAGTACTTC. This codes for CASSYRSAGGGRTGVEQYF. V gene TRBV6-5 combines with J gene TRBJ2-7; perhaps TRBD1 as D (9 bases). V was cut by 2 bases and J by 6 bases, with 29 bases left in between. Germline loops: CDR1 MNHEY, CDR2 SVGAGI. The CDR3 is 19 amino acids.